This T cell receptor beta chain appears in the sequencing data of a study of brain metastases from non-small cell lung cancer. Study outcomes and limitations: Expanded T-cell clones appeared in 60% to 80% of brain metastases over primaries.

Sequencing used immunoSEQ multiplex PCR; TCRdb keeps in-frame clones, though not all of them. The data show more than 14,000 clones, under 85% seen once. With respect to this clone: The antigen remains unidentified.

The germline V gene has CDR1 GTSNPN and CDR2 SVGIG (reference sequence). Trimming took 5 bases from V and 5 from J; bases not matched to a gene: 8. The CDR3 contains 13 residues. This receptor was identified in a donor older than 35 with non-small cell lung cancer. Sequenced input: primary lung tumor tissue. This chain links TRBV30 with TRBJ2-5, with 7 positions matching TRBD2. This chain's CDR3 is CAWANGGSETQYF. CDR3 in DNA: TGTGCCTGGGCTAACGGGGGGTCGGAGACCCAGTACTTC.